The source of this T cell receptor (beta chain) is a study of shared clonotypes between healthy human individuals. Produced via immunoSEQ multiplex PCR; TCRdb's table is partial and in-frame only. The data show about 590,000 clones, roughly 95% seen once. Naive CD8 cells, CD45RO-negative and positively selected for CCR7, excluded terminally differentiated effector memory CD45RA+ cells. Trimming took 6 bases from V and 6 from J, leaving 14 bases between them. The germline CDR1 and CDR2 sequences are MDHEN and SYDVKM. The CDR3 runs 13 residues. This TCR was recovered from a woman aged 30 to 39 in good health. The chain combines TRBV28 with TRBJ1-1; weak D call: TRBD1 (5 bases). Sequences were obtained from naive CD8+ T cells sorted from blood. The CDR3 loop reads CASREIGTSEAFF. CDR3 bases: TGTGCCAGCAGGGAGATCGGGACTTCTGAAGCTTTCTTT. The full variable domain, with the rest looked up from reference TRBV28 and TRBJ1-1, is DVKVTQSSRYLVKRTGEKVFLECVQDMDHENMFWYRQDPGLGLRLIYFSYDVKMKEKGDIPEGYSVSREKKERFSLILESASTNQTSMYLCASREIGTSEAFFGQGTRLTVV.